This entry lists 24 T cell receptor beta chains sequenced from one sample in a study of blood T cell repertoires in COVID-19. TCRdb's copy holds only in-frame clones and misses some; the assay was immunoSEQ multiplex PCR. Of 350,000 or so clones listed, about 86% are singletons. The sequencing sample was made of PBMCs or T cells enriched from blood (not recorded which). These TCRs come from a woman between 35 and 50 years old with acute COVID-19.

This clone has just one count. The chain uses TRBV6-5 and TRBJ2-1, with D maybe TRBD2 (5 bases). Germline CDR1 MNHEY, CDR2 SVGAGI. There are 15 residues in the CDR3. V was shortened by 2 bases and J by 2 bases, with 10 bases between the two germline ends. The CDR3 nucleotides are TGTGCCAGCAGTTACGGACTGACCGCCTACAATGAGCAGTTCTTC. This codes for CASSYGLTAYNEQFF.

This chain links TRBV6-4 with TRBJ1-1; D not resolved. Trimming removed 5 bases from V and 1 base from J, with 14 bases in between. The CDR3 spans 15 residues. Germline V gene sequence: CDR1 MRHNA, CDR2 SNTAGT. CDR3 loop: CASSYEAGGNTEAFF. CDR3 in DNA: TGTGCCAGCAGTTACGAGGCCGGCGGGAACACTGAAGCTTTCTTT.

This clone occurred once. V is TRBV4-2 and J is TRBJ1-6, with D unclear. With 0 bases removed from V and 10 bases from J, the gap between germline ends came to 16 bases. The germline V gene encodes CDR1 LGHNA and CDR2 YNFKEQ. The CDR3 is 16 amino acids. In DNA, the CDR3 is TGTGCCAGCAGCCAAGATTATTCTAGCGCCACATCACCCCTCCACTTT. It specifies CASSQDYSSATSPLHF.

The genes are TRBV25-1 and TRBJ2-5; D unresolved. The germline CDR1 and CDR2 sequences are MGHDK and SYGVNS. Trimming left V 2 bases short and J 1 base short, with 14 bases between. The CDR3 consists of 16 residues. The CDR3 DNA reads TGTGCCAGCAGTGAAGGTTGGCTTACCCCCCAAGAGACCCAGTACTTC. Its translation: CASSEGWLTPQETQYF.

The chain links TRBV19 to TRBJ1-1; 10 bases fit TRBD1. The CDR3 is made up of 13 amino acids. Germline CDR1 reads LNHDA; CDR2 reads SQIVND (reference sequence). V dropped 5 bases and J dropped 10; count of bases not matched to a gene: 7. The CDR3 loop reads CASSFRTGGIAFF. In nucleotides, the CDR3 is TGTGCCAGTAGTTTCCGGACAGGGGGTATAGCTTTCTTT.

This chain joins TRBV2 and TRBJ2-6, with a possible D match to TRBD2 (5 bases). The V end lost 8 bases, the J end lost 0 bases, and 5 bases lay between the germline ends. The CDR3 spans 13 residues. Germline V CDR1 and CDR2: SNHLY, FYNNEI. The CDR3 reads CASEGSGANVLTF. The DNA for the CDR3 is TGTGCCAGCGAGGGCTCTGGGGCCAACGTCCTGACTTTC.

The genes are TRBV7-2 and TRBJ2-2; D gene unclear. The V and J ends lost 5 bases and 2 bases respectively, with 12 bases between them. The CDR3 has 15 residues. Looked up from germline, CDR1 is SGHTA and CDR2 is FQGNSA. The CDR3 coding sequence is TGTGCCAGCAGCGTCCGGAGCGCCAACACCGGGGAGCTGTTTTTT. Translated: CASSVRSANTGELFF.

As DNA, the CDR3 is TGCGCCAGCAGTACCGACAGGCTAAATGAAAAACTGTTTTTT. Residues: CASSTDRLNEKLFF. V gene TRBV5-1 combines with J gene TRBJ1-4; D might be TRBD1 (6 bases). The V gene lost 5 bases and the J gene lost 5 bases, with 13 bases spanning the gap. CDR3 length: 14 residues. Germline V gene sequence: CDR1 SGHRS, CDR2 YFSETQ.

The V and J genes are TRBV28 and TRBJ1-1; D unclear. The CDR3 covers 14 residues. The germline gives CDR1 MDHEN, CDR2 SYDVKM. The V and J ends lost 3 bases and 0 bases respectively, with 8 bases between them. The CDR3 region is CASSFELLNTEAFF. The CDR3 nucleotides are TGTGCCAGCAGTTTCGAGCTCTTGAACACTGAAGCTTTCTTT.

CDR3 in amino acids: CASTSQTGGTEAFF. The CDR3 DNA reads as TGTGCCAGTACCTCTCAAACGGGGGGAACTGAAGCTTTCTTT. The chain employs TRBV19 and TRBJ1-1, with TRBD1 as a possible D gene (5 bases). In germline, CDR1 is LNHDA, CDR2 SQIVND (reference sequence). CDR3 length: 14 amino acids. Trimming cost V 7 bases and J 5 bases, with 17 bases left between them. The full variable domain, rest sourced from reference TRBV19 and TRBJ1-1, is DGGITQSPKYLFRKEGQNVTLSCEQNLNHDAMYWYRQDPGQGLRLIYYSQIVNDFQKGDIAEGYSVSREKKESFPLTVTSAQKNPTAFYLCASTSQTGGTEAFFGQGTRLTVV.

This sequence joins TRBV2 and TRBJ2-7; 8 positions agree with TRBD2. Trimming cost V 8 bases and J 7 bases; bases outside gene matches: 16. Germline lookup yields CDR1 SNHLY and CDR2 FYNNEI. The CDR3 extends over 15 amino acids. The CDR3 loop is CASGGGGLALGEQYF. CDR3 DNA sequence: TGTGCCAGCGGGGGAGGTGGACTAGCCCTGGGGGAGCAGTACTTC.

This clone has more than one count but fewer than ten. The chain recombines TRBV5-1 with TRBJ2-2; weak D call: TRBD1 (5 bases). This CDR3 is built from 14 residues. The V end lost 5 bases, the J end lost 2 bases, and 10 bases lay between the germline ends. In germline, CDR1 is SGHRS, CDR2 YFSETQ. For the CDR3, the DNA is TGCGCCAGCAGTGTAACAGGAAACACCGGGGAGCTGTTTTTT. As protein: CASSVTGNTGELFF.

The rearrangement links TRBV18 to TRBJ1-2; the D is unclear. Between the trimmed V and J ends, which lost 2 bases and 4 bases, there was a span of 17 bases. The CDR3 covers 16 residues. Germline CDR1 is KGHSH and CDR2 is LQKENI. CDR3 region: CASSPSLPFGSYGYTF. The CDR3 nucleotides read TGTGCCAGCTCACCATCATTACCCTTCGGGAGCTATGGCTACACCTTC.

The chain employs TRBV7-2 and TRBJ1-2, with 7 nucleotides matching TRBD1. The CDR3 runs to 14 residues. Per the germline V gene, CDR1 is SGHTA and CDR2 is FQGNSA. J lost 4 bases, V lost 7 bases, and 9 bases had no gene match. The CDR3 loop reads CASITPGQSYGYTF. The CDR3 bases are TGTGCCAGCATCACCCCGGGACAGAGCTATGGCTACACCTTC.

This clone was found a few times. CDR3 DNA: TGTGCCAGCACCACGGACAGGCGCGGCACTGAAGCTTTCTTT. Its protein product is CASTTDRRGTEAFF. The chain couples TRBV2 to TRBJ1-1, with 7 bases that match TRBD1. The CDR3 has 14 residues. Germline-derived CDR1 and CDR2 are SNHLY and FYNNEI. Trimming removed 7 bases from V and 4 bases from J; junction bases left unmatched: 9.

The rearrangement joins TRBV28 to TRBJ2-5; possible D gene TRBD2, 5 bases. V was pared by 3 bases and J by 5 bases, with 16 bases between. CDR3 length: 15 residues. Germline CDR1 reads MDHEN; CDR2 reads SYDVKM. The CDR3 reads CASSFYIRGEETQYF. The CDR3 coding sequence is TGTGCCAGCAGTTTTTACATTCGGGGAGAGGAGACCCAGTACTTC.

The chain has TRBV18 and TRBJ1-6; D perhaps matches TRBD1 (6 bases). Deletions cut 3 bases from V and 7 bases from J, with 13 bases between. The CDR3 runs to 15 residues. The germline V gene has CDR1 KGHSH and CDR2 LQKENI. CDR3 amino acids: CASSPRDTQNSPLHF. CDR3 nucleotides: TGTGCCAGCTCACCCCGGGACACCCAAAATTCACCCCTCCACTTT.

This chain uses TRBV24-1 with TRBJ2-7; 7 positions match TRBD1. Germline lookup yields CDR1 KGHDR and CDR2 SFDVKD. The CDR3 runs to 15 residues. The J segment lost 3 bases and the V segment lost 0 bases, leaving 4 bases of the junction unmatched. The CDR3 DNA follows: TGTGCCACCAGTGATTTGAAGGGGGCGGGCTACGAGCAGTACTTC. Its translation: CATSDLKGAGYEQYF.

This clone came up many times. This chain connects TRBV27 to TRBJ2-1; 8 bases agree with TRBD1. Germline V gene data show CDR1 as MNHEY and CDR2 as SMNVEV (reference sequence). Trimming cost V 7 bases and J 0 bases; bases outside gene matches: 5. This CDR3 has 15 amino acids. The CDR3 here is CASTQGASSYNEQFF. As DNA, the CDR3 is TGTGCCAGCACCCAGGGGGCGAGCTCCTACAATGAGCAGTTCTTC.

The V call is TRBV5-5, the J call TRBJ2-1, with 8 bases fitting TRBD1. CDR3 length: 18 residues. CDR1 is SGHKS and CDR2 is YYEKEE in the germline V gene (reference sequence). V lost 4 bases, J lost 1 base, and 13 bases stayed unmatched. Written as DNA, the CDR3 is TGTGCCAGCAGCGTGGTGAGACAGGGGTATGGGTCCTACAATGAGCAGTTCTTC. Protein: CASSVVRQGYGSYNEQFF.

This chain joins TRBV6-6 and TRBJ1-1; TRBD1 matches at 7 bases. Losses at the gene ends were 6 bases for V and 5 bases for J; bases not matched to a gene: 12. Germline lookup yields CDR1 MNHNY and CDR2 SVGAGI (reference sequence). The CDR3 length is 15 residues. The CDR3 DNA follows: TGTGCCAGCAGGGGACAGTCGGTATTTGGTACTGAAGCTTTCTTT. Encoded protein: CASRGQSVFGTEAFF.

This clone was detected a few times. This sequence joins TRBV11-2 and TRBJ2-1, with 10 positions matching TRBD2. The CDR3 runs to 15 residues. Per germline, CDR1 SGHAT and CDR2 FQNNGV. Trimming at V came to 5 bases and at J to 5 bases, leaving 6 bases not matched to a gene. CDR3: CASSSPSGRNNEQFF. The CDR3 nucleotides read TGTGCCAGCAGCAGCCCTAGCGGGAGAAACAATGAGCAGTTCTTC.

The J gene is TRBJ1-5, the V gene TRBV2, with TRBD1 as a possible D gene (6 bases). CDR1 and CDR2 from the germline V gene are SNHLY and FYNNEI. This CDR3 has 15 amino acids. V was cut by 5 bases and J by 0 bases, with 11 bases left in between. As DNA, the CDR3 is TGTGCCAGCAGTTACAACAGGGATAGCAATCAGCCCCAGCATTTT. It codes for CASSYNRDSNQPQHF. The full variable domain, rest sourced from reference TRBV2 and TRBJ1-5, is EPEVTQTPSHQVTQMGQEVILRCVPISNHLYFYWYRQILGQKVEFLVSFYNNEISEKSEIFDDQFSVERPDGSNFTLKIRSTKLEDSAMYFCASSYNRDSNQPQHFGDGTRLSIL.

This chain connects TRBV7-9 to TRBJ2-5, with D possibly being TRBD2 (6 bases). From germline, CDR1 is SEHNR and CDR2 FQNEAQ (reference sequence). The CDR3 covers 14 residues. V lost 4 bases, J lost 5 bases, and 14 bases lay in between. The CDR3 sequence is CASSSSRGRETQYF. The DNA for the CDR3 is TGTGCCAGCAGCTCCTCCCGAGGGAGGGAGACCCAGTACTTC. The complete variable domain, with remaining parts taken from reference TRBV7-9 and TRBJ2-5, reads DTGVSQNPRHKITKRGQNVTFRCDPISEHNRLYWYRQTLGQGPEFLTYFQNEAQLEKSRLLSDRFSAERPKGSFSTLEIQRTEQGDSAMYLCASSSSRGRETQYFGPGTRLLVL.